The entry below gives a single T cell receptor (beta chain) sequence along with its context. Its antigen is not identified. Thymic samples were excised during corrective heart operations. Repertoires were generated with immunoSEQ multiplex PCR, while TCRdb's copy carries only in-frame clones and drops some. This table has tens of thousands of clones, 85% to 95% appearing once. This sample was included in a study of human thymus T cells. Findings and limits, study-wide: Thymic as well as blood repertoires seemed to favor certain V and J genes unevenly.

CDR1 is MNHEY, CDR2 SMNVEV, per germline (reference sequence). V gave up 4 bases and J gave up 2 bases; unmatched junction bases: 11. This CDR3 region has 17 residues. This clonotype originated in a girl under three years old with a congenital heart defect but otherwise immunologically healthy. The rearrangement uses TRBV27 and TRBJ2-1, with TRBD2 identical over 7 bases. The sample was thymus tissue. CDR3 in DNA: TGTGCCAGCAGTTCGACTAGGTGGGGGGGACCCTACAATGAGCAGTTCTTC. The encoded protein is CASSSTRWGGPYNEQFF.